These T cell receptor beta chains were read from a single sample in a study of blood T cells in healthy people across ages. TCRdb re-called the 5' RACE reads with MiXCR, one entry per CDR3 protein. The table shows roughly 730,000 distinct CDR3 sequences, with around 50% occurring only once. Sequencing used blood. Source of these receptors: a man aged 40-49 years in good health. Both conserved end residues are part of each CDR3. Each record gives: D gene, J gene, clone size, V gene, CDR3 protein, CDR3 DNA. A D gene is named only where the DNA matches it firmly. Not every row has a clone size; where given, it reads once, few, many or a size class.

d_gene: -; j_gene: TRBJ1-2; abundance: -; v_gene: TRBV28; CDR3aa: CASQFRSGGYTF; CDR3nt: TGTGCCAGCCAGTTTAGGAGTGGTGGCTACACCTTC
d_gene: -; j_gene: TRBJ2-1; abundance: -; v_gene: TRBV12-3/TRBV12-4; CDR3aa: CATSEAVAPNEQFF; CDR3nt: TGTGCCACCTCCGAGGCGGTAGCGCCAAATGAGCAGTTCTTC
d_gene: -; j_gene: TRBJ1-1; abundance: once; v_gene: TRBV5-1; CDR3aa: CASSSQGMNTEAFF; CDR3nt: TGCGCCAGCAGCTCGCAGGGGATGAACACTGAAGCTTTCTTT
d_gene: TRBD1; j_gene: TRBJ2-3; abundance: -; v_gene: TRBV7-2; CDR3aa: CASSLGQGAEDTQYF; CDR3nt: TGTGCCAGCAGCTTGGGACAGGGGGCCGAAGATACGCAGTATTTT
d_gene: -; j_gene: TRBJ2-7; abundance: -; v_gene: TRBV20-1; CDR3aa: CSGRQAYEQYF; CDR3nt: TGCAGTGGAAGGCAAGCCTACGAGCAGTACTTC
d_gene: -; j_gene: TRBJ1-2; abundance: -; v_gene: TRBV27; CDR3aa: CASSSGPEGYTF; CDR3nt: TGTGCCAGCAGTTCAGGACCCGAGGGCTACACCTTC
d_gene: TRBD1; j_gene: TRBJ1-2; abundance: -; v_gene: TRBV9; CDR3aa: CASSVGTGGNYGYTF; CDR3nt: TGTGCCAGCAGCGTCGGGACAGGGGGTAACTATGGCTACACCTTC
d_gene: -; j_gene: TRBJ1-2; abundance: -; v_gene: TRBV11-2; CDR3aa: CASSLTGRGDYGYTF; CDR3nt: TGTGCCAGCAGCTTAACGGGAAGAGGGGACTATGGCTACACCTTC
d_gene: -; j_gene: TRBJ1-4; abundance: few; v_gene: TRBV4-3; CDR3aa: CASSQDGTGEKLFF; CDR3nt: TGCGCCAGCAGCCAAGACGGAACGGGTGAAAAACTGTTTTTT
d_gene: TRBD2; j_gene: TRBJ2-7; abundance: -; v_gene: TRBV6-5; CDR3aa: CASSKRAGLATYEQYF; CDR3nt: TGTGCCAGCAGTAAACGGGCGGGACTAGCGACCTACGAGCAGTACTTC
d_gene: -; j_gene: TRBJ1-5; abundance: few; v_gene: TRBV2; CDR3aa: CASSEGPNQPQHF; CDR3nt: TGTGCCAGCAGTGAAGGGCCCAATCAGCCCCAGCATTTT
d_gene: -; j_gene: TRBJ1-4; abundance: many; v_gene: TRBV5-1; CDR3aa: CASSRDGKLGEKLFF; CDR3nt: TGCGCCAGCAGCCGGGACGGGAAACTTGGTGAAAAACTGTTTTTT
d_gene: -; j_gene: TRBJ2-5; abundance: -; v_gene: TRBV4-3; CDR3aa: CASSVRAEYQETQYF; CDR3nt: TGCGCCAGCAGCGTGAGAGCGGAGTACCAAGAGACCCAGTACTTC
d_gene: TRBD1; j_gene: TRBJ2-7; abundance: -; v_gene: TRBV10-3; CDR3aa: CAIGDQGTGGDYEQYF; CDR3nt: TGTGCCATCGGAGATCAAGGGACAGGGGGCGACTACGAGCAGTACTTC
d_gene: TRBD2; j_gene: TRBJ2-1; abundance: -; v_gene: TRBV3-1; CDR3aa: CASSRGLAGSSYNEQFF; CDR3nt: TGTGCCAGCAGCCGGGGACTAGCGGGCAGCTCCTACAATGAGCAGTTCTTC
d_gene: -; j_gene: TRBJ2-6; abundance: few; v_gene: TRBV18; CDR3aa: CASSLNPGTSANVLTF; CDR3nt: TGTGCCAGCTCCCTTAATCCAGGGACGTCGGCCAACGTCCTGACTTTC
d_gene: -; j_gene: TRBJ2-4; abundance: few; v_gene: TRBV9; CDR3aa: CASSAPSMGNIQYF; CDR3nt: TGTGCCAGCAGCGCCCCTTCGATGGGTAACATTCAGTACTTC
d_gene: -; j_gene: TRBJ1-6; abundance: -; v_gene: TRBV28; CDR3aa: CASSLINANSPLHF; CDR3nt: TGTGCCAGCAGTTTAATTAATGCCAATTCACCCCTCCACTTT
d_gene: -; j_gene: TRBJ1-5; abundance: -; v_gene: TRBV7-3; CDR3aa: CASSAGRYEPQHF; CDR3nt: TGTGCCAGCAGCGCGGGAAGGTATGAGCCCCAGCATTTT
d_gene: -; j_gene: TRBJ2-7; abundance: -; v_gene: TRBV20-1; CDR3aa: CSADGHDSYNEQYF; CDR3nt: TGCAGTGCTGACGGACACGACTCCTACAATGAGCAGTACTTC
d_gene: TRBD1; j_gene: TRBJ1-2; abundance: -; v_gene: TRBV29-1; CDR3aa: CSGQGSDSGYTF; CDR3nt: TGCAGCGGACAGGGTAGCGACAGTGGCTACACCTTC
d_gene: -; j_gene: TRBJ1-5; abundance: -; v_gene: TRBV5-6; CDR3aa: CASSLRRGEKYNQPQHF; CDR3nt: TGTGCCAGCAGCTTGCGCCGGGGAGAGAAATACAATCAGCCCCAGCATTTT
d_gene: -; j_gene: TRBJ2-3; abundance: -; v_gene: TRBV24-1; CDR3aa: CATSDLPFRLGTSTDTQYF; CDR3nt: TGTGCCACCAGTGATTTGCCCTTCAGGTTGGGTACTAGCACAGATACGCAGTATTTT
d_gene: -; j_gene: TRBJ2-1; abundance: -; v_gene: TRBV6-2/TRBV6-3; CDR3aa: CASSYSNSEQFF; CDR3nt: TGTGCCAGCAGTTACTCTAATAGTGAGCAGTTCTTC
d_gene: TRBD2; j_gene: TRBJ2-7; abundance: -; v_gene: TRBV5-4; CDR3aa: CASSLGGSGGSSYNEQYF; CDR3nt: TGTGCCAGCAGCTTGGGCGGTAGCGGGGGGAGCTCCTACAATGAGCAGTACTTC
d_gene: TRBD1; j_gene: TRBJ1-2; abundance: -; v_gene: TRBV11-3; CDR3aa: CASSSVPGQGGHGYTF; CDR3nt: TGTGCCAGCAGCTCTGTACCCGGACAGGGGGGGCATGGCTACACCTTC